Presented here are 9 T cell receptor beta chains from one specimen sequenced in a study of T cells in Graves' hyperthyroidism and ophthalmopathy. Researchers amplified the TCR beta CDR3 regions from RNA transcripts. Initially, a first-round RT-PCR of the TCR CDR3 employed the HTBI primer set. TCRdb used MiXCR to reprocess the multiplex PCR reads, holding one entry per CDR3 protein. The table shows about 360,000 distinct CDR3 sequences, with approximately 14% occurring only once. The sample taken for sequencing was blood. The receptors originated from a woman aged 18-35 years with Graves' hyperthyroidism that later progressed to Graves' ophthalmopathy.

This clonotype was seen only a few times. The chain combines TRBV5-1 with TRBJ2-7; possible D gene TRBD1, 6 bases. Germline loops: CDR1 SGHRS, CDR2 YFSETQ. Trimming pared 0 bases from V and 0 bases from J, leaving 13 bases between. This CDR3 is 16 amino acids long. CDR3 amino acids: CASSLAPDRHSYEQYF. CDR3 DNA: TGCGCCAGCAGCTTGGCCCCGGACAGACACTCCTACGAGCAGTACTTC.

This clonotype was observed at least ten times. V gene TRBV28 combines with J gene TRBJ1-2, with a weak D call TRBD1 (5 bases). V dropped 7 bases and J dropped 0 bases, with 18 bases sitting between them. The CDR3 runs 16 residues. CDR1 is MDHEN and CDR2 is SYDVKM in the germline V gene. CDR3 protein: CASNSQAPGANYGYTF. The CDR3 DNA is TGTGCCAGCAACTCCCAGGCACCGGGGGCTAACTATGGCTACACCTTC.

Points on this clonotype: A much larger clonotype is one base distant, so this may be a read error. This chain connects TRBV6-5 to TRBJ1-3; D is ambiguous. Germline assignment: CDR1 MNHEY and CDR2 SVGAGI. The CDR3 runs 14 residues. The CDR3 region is CASSSDISGNTIHF. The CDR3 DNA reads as TGTGCCAGCAGTTCCGACATCTCTGGAAACACCATACATTTT.

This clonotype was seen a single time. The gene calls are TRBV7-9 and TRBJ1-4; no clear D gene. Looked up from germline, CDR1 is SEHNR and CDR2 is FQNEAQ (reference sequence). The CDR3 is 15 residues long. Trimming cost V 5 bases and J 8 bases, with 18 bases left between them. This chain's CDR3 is CASSGLDGGSEKLFF. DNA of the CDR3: TGTGCCAGCAGCGGACTTGATGGCGGGTCCGAAAAACTGTTTTTT. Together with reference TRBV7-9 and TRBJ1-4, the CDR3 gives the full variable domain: DTGVSQNPRHKITKRGQNVTFRCDPISEHNRLYWYRQTLGQGPEFLTYFQNEAQLEKSRLLSDRFSAERPKGSFSTLEIQRTEQGDSAMYLCASSGLDGGSEKLFFGSGTQLSVL.

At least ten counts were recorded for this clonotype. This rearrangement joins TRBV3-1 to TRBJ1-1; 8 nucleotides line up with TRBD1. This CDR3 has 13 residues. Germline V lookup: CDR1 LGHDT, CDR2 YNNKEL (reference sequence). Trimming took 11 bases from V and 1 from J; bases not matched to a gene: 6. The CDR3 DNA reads TGTGCCCCAGGGGGCAGGCAGAACACTGAAGCTTTCTTT. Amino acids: CAPGGRQNTEAFF.

CDR3 DNA: TGTGCCAGCAGTCTGGGACAGGGAGGCCCAAATGAGCAGTTCTTC. Translating gives CASSLGQGGPNEQFF. V usage is TRBV12-3 or TRBV12-4 and J usage is TRBJ2-1, with TRBD1 identical over 9 bases. This CDR3 spans 15 amino acids. The V segment lost 5 bases and the J segment 7 bases; nucleotides outside the gene matches: 9.

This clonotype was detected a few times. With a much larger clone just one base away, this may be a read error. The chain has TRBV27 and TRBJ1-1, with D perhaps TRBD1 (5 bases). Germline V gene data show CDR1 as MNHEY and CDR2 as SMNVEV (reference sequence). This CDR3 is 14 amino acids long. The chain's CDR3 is CVSSLSDRNTEAFF. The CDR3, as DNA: TGTGTCAGCAGTTTATCCGACAGGAACACTGAAGCTTTCTTT.

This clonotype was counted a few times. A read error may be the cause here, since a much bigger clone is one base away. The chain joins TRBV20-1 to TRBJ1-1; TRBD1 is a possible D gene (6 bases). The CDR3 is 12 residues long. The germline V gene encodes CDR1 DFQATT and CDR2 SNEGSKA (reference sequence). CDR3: CRATYRETEAFF. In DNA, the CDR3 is TGCAGGGCTACCTACAGGGAAACTGAAGCTTTCTTT.

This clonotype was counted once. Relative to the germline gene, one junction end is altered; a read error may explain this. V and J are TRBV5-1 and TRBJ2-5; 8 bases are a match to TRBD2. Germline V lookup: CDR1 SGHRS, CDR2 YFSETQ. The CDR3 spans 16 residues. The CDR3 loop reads CASSTGLSGSLETPYF. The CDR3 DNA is TGCGCCAGCAGCACTGGACTAAGCGGGAGTTTAGAGACCCCGTACTTC.